Listed below are T cell receptor beta chains from one sample, sequenced in a study of Ad26.COV2.S vaccination and SARS-CoV-2 variants. TCRdb's copy holds only in-frame clones and misses some; the assay was immunoSEQ multiplex PCR. The data hold around 400,000 clones, with 83% observed a single time. Material: peripheral blood, obtained in a trial of Ad26.COV2.S vaccine versus placebo. These receptors all come from a person between 18 and 65 years old who received the Ad26.COV2.S COVID-19 vaccine or a placebo. CDR3s include the opening cysteine and the closing phenylalanine or tryptophan. The order of the fields is D gene, clone size, V gene, J gene, CDR3 DNA, CDR3 protein. The D gene is left open where the match is weak. Only some rows state a clone size, as once, few, many or a class for expanded clones.

>-|-|TRBV7-6|TRBJ1-1
TGTGCCAGCAGCTCCCCCGGGATGAACACTGAAGCTTTCTTT
CASSSPGMNTEAFF
>-|-|TRBV5-1|TRBJ2-3
TGCGCCAGCAGCTTTGACAGAGATACGCAGTATTTT
CASSFDRDTQYF
>TRBD2|once|TRBV5-1|TRBJ2-5
TGCGCCAGCACCCGGAGCGGGGAACAAGAGACCCAGTACTTC
CASTRSGEQETQYF
>-|-|TRBV7-2|TRBJ1-3
TGTGCCAGCAGCTCCCCGGGCGGCTCTGGAAACACCATATATTTT
CASSSPGGSGNTIYF
>TRBD1|-|TRBV5-5|TRBJ2-2
TGTGCCAGCAGTTTCCGCCCGGGACAGGGGGCCGGGGAGCTGTTTTTT
CASSFRPGQGAGELFF
>-|-|TRBV6-5|TRBJ1-6
TGTGCCAGCAGTTTCCGGGACCTAAATTCACCCCTCCACTTT
CASSFRDLNSPLHF
>-|-|TRBV5-6|TRBJ2-6
TGTGCCAGCAGCTTGGAGAGGGGAAAATACTCTGGGGCCAACGTCCTGACTTTC
CASSLERGKYSGANVLTF
>-|-|TRBV4-1|TRBJ1-6
TGCGCCAGCAGCCAAGAGCTAAGCTCCTATAATTCACCCCTCCACTTT
CASSQELSSYNSPLHF
>-|-|TRBV5-5|TRBJ1-5
TGTGCCAGCAGCCTTGTGGGGCGGTACAATCAGCCCCAGCATTTT
CASSLVGRYNQPQHF
>-|-|TRBV6-6|TRBJ2-1
TGTGCCAGCAGTCCAGGACAGGGGACTAGCTCCTACAATGAGCAGTTCTTC
CASSPGQGTSSYNEQFF
>-|-|TRBV27|TRBJ2-4
TGTGCCAGCAGTTTGGCTGGGCCAGATAGCCCCTCCCACATTCAGTACTTC
CASSLAGPDSPSHIQYF
>TRBD2|-|TRBV15|TRBJ2-5
TGTGCCACCAGCCTCTCGACTAGCGGGGGCCAAGAGACCCAGTACTTC
CATSLSTSGGQETQYF
>-|-|TRBV4-3|TRBJ2-1
TGCGCCAGCAGCCTTGGTGGGACCGAGCAGTTCTTC
CASSLGGTEQFF
>-|-|TRBV10-3|TRBJ2-3
TGTGCCATCGGGGCTACACTCACAGATACGCAGTATTTT
CAIGATLTDTQYF
>-|-|TRBV6-5|TRBJ1-1
TGTGCCAGCAGTTACGGTGGAAGGAACACTGAAGCTTTCTTT
CASSYGGRNTEAFF
>-|-|TRBV2|TRBJ2-7
TGTGCCAGCAGCGCCACTGGAAGCTCCTACGAGCAGTACTTC
CASSATGSSYEQYF
>-|-|TRBV11-3|TRBJ1-1
TGTGCCAGCAGCTTGGACTCAATGGGGGGCCACACTGAAGCTTTCTTT
CASSLDSMGGHTEAFF
>TRBD2|-|TRBV5-1|TRBJ2-5
TGCGCCAGCAGCTCCCCTAGCGGGAGCCGTGAGACCCAGTACTTC
CASSSPSGSRETQYF
>TRBD2|-|TRBV28|TRBJ2-2
TGTGCCAGCAGTCACACCCCGACTAGCGGGAGGTTCTCCGGGGAGCTGTTTTTT
CASSHTPTSGRFSGELFF
>-|-|TRBV15|TRBJ1-1
TGTGCCACCAGCACCCGGGGGGAGGGAGGGACTGAAGCTTTCTTT
CATSTRGEGGTEAFF
>-|-|TRBV3-1/TRBV3-2|TRBJ1-2
TGTGCCAGCAGCCAACCTGCGCCGGGGCTGGCGGGCTACACCTTC
CASSQPAPGLAGYTF
>-|-|TRBV29-1|TRBJ1-1
TGCAGCGTCCGGGGGGGGCCGTTTGAAGCTTTCTTT
CSVRGGPFEAFF
>-|-|TRBV25-1|TRBJ1-5
TGTGCCAGCAGTGAGGGTTCATGGAATCAGCCCCAGCATTTT
CASSEGSWNQPQHF
>-|-|TRBV15|TRBJ1-1
TGTGCCACCAGCAGAGATCGGGCGGTGACAACTGAAGCTTTCTTT
CATSRDRAVTTEAFF
>-|-|TRBV20-1|TRBJ2-3
TGCAGTGCTAGACTGGCAGATACGCAGTATTTT
CSARLADTQYF
>-|-|TRBV12-3/TRBV12-4|TRBJ1-1
TGTGCCAGCAGCCTCTTCGGGGGCACTGAAGCTTTCTTT
CASSLFGGTEAFF
>-|-|TRBV9|TRBJ2-3
TGTGCCAGCAGCGTAGGAGGGGGGGTGAGCACAGATACGCAGTATTTT
CASSVGGGVSTDTQYF
>-|once|TRBV29-1|TRBJ1-2
TGCAGCGCCCGGAACGGTGGCTACACCTTC
CSARNGGYTF
>-|-|TRBV24-1|TRBJ2-1
TGTGCCACCAGTGATTGGGGGACTCCTCCCCGTGAGCAGTTCTTC
CATSDWGTPPREQFF
>-|once|TRBV5-1|TRBJ1-1
TGCGCCAGCAGCTTACTCCTAGGAGGAGGGGCGAACACTGAAGCTTTCTTT
CASSLLLGGGANTEAFF
>-|-|TRBV11-3|TRBJ2-5
TGTGCCAGCAGCCTCCCCTGGGGGGCCAACCAAGAGACCCAGTACTTC
CASSLPWGANQETQYF
>TRBD2|once|TRBV2|TRBJ2-1
TGTGCCAGCAGCCCCGGGACTAGCGGCTACAATGAGCAGTTCTTC
CASSPGTSGYNEQFF
>-|-|TRBV2|TRBJ1-1
TGTGCCAGCAGTGATCGGGCAGGGAGGTACGGGAATGAAGCTTTCTTT
CASSDRAGRYGNEAFF
>-|few|TRBV9|TRBJ1-1
TGTGCCAGCAGCGTATCAGGGTGGGGCCCCACTGAAGCTTTCTTT
CASSVSGWGPTEAFF
>-|-|TRBV19|TRBJ1-5
TGTGCCATCGGCGGAACCTGGAGCAATCAGCCCCAGCATTTT
CAIGGTWSNQPQHF
>-|-|TRBV12-5|TRBJ2-1
TGTGCTAGTGGTTTGGTACAGGATTTTTCTTCCTACAATGAGCAGTTCTTC
CASGLVQDFSSYNEQFF
>-|few|TRBV5-1|TRBJ2-5
TGCGCCAGCAGCCTCGGGTGGGGCAACCAAGAGACCCAGTACTTC
CASSLGWGNQETQYF
>-|once|TRBV19|TRBJ1-3
TGTGCCAGTAGTATGTTACAGGGAAACACCATATATTTT
CASSMLQGNTIYF
>-|-|TRBV30|TRBJ1-2
TGTGCCTGGAGTGTACACGGGAACTATGGCTACACCTTC
CAWSVHGNYGYTF
>-|-|TRBV18|TRBJ2-5
TGTGCCAGCTCTCCGGCGGGGGCCCAGCGGGAGACCCAGTACTTC
CASSPAGAQRETQYF
>-|-|TRBV20-1|TRBJ2-3
TGCAGTGCTAGTCGGGGGCTAGGAACAACAGCTCGCCCAGATACGCAGTATTTT
CSASRGLGTTARPDTQYF
>TRBD2|-|TRBV2|TRBJ2-2
TGTGCCAGCAGGGCCCCTAGCGGAATCACCGGGGAGCTGTTTTTT
CASRAPSGITGELFF
>-|-|TRBV18|TRBJ2-5
TGTGCCAGCTCACCACCTACAGGGACAATGGGAACCCAGTACTTC
CASSPPTGTMGTQYF
>-|-|TRBV19|TRBJ1-2
TGTGCCAGTAGTATCGCAGGGGTTCCAGCTAACTATGGCTACACCTTC
CASSIAGVPANYGYTF
>-|once|TRBV7-3|TRBJ2-1
TGTGCCAGCAGCTCCCAGATGGGGGTCAATGAGCAGTTCTTC
CASSSQMGVNEQFF
>-|-|TRBV14|TRBJ1-1
TGTGCCAGCAGCCTCGCATGGCAGTACACTGAAGCTTTCTTT
CASSLAWQYTEAFF
>-|once|TRBV3-1/TRBV3-2|TRBJ2-3
TGTGCCAGCAGCCAAGCCCCGGACACCCGCACAGATACGCAGTATTTT
CASSQAPDTRTDTQYF
>-|-|TRBV7-9|TRBJ1-5
TGTGCCAGCAGTATGAGAGGGGGTATCGATCAGCCCCAGCATTTT
CASSMRGGIDQPQHF
>-|-|TRBV5-1|TRBJ1-1
TGCGCCAGCAGCAGATTTGGAGGGAACACTGAAGCTTTCTTT
CASSRFGGNTEAFF
>-|-|TRBV6-5|TRBJ1-2
TGTGCCAGCAATCCAGGGTTATTAGCTAACTATGGCTACACCTTC
CASNPGLLANYGYTF
>TRBD2|-|TRBV2|TRBJ2-1
TGTGCCACCAACGGACTCGGGGGGGGCGGGGATGAGCAGTTCTTC
CATNGLGGGGDEQFF
>TRBD2|-|TRBV6-5|TRBJ2-7
TGTGCCAGCAGTTACCAGGGACTAGCCGAATCCTACGAGCAGTACTTC
CASSYQGLAESYEQYF
>-|-|TRBV6-5|TRBJ2-5
TGTGCCAGCAGTTTCACTAGGTCCGAGACCCAGTACTTC
CASSFTRSETQYF
>TRBD1|-|TRBV7-6|TRBJ1-1
TGTGCCAGCAGCTTAACAAGGACAGGGAACACTGAGGCTTTCTTT
CASSLTRTGNTEAFF